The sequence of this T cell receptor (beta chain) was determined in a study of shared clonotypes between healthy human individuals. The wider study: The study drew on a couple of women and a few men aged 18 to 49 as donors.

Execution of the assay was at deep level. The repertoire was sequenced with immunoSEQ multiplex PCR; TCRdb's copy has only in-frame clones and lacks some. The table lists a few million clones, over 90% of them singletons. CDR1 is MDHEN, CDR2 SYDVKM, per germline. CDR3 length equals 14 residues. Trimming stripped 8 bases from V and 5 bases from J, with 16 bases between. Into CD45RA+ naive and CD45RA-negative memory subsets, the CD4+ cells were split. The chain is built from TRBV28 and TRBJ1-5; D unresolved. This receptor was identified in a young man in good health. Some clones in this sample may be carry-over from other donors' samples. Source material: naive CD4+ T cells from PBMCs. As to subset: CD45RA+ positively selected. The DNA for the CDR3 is TGTGCCAGCCGATCCGGACGGTTATATCAGCCCCAGCATTTT. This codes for CASRSGRLYQPQHF.